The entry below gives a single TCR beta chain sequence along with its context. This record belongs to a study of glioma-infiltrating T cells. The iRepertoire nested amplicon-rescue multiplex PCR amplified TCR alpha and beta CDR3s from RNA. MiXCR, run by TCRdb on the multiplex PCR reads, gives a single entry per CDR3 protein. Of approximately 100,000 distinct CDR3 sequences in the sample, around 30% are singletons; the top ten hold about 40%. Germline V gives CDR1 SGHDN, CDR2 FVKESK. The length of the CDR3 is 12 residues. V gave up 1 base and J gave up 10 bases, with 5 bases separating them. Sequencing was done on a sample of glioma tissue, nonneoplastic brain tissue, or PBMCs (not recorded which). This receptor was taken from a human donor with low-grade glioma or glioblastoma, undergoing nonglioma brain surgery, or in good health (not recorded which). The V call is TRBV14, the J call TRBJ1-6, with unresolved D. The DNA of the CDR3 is TGTGCCAGCAGCCAAGCGTCCTCACCCCTCCACTTT. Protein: CASSQASSPLHF.